This record covers a single T cell receptor beta chain. The data were taken from a study of PD-L1 blockade in urothelial cancer. Background on the study: The study recovered a median of roughly 140,000 T cells per blood sample.

Repertoires were generated with immunoSEQ multiplex PCR, while TCRdb's copy carries only in-frame clones and drops some. The sample includes more than 45,000 clones, around 77% seen only once; the top ten take over 3.5%. V was cut by 6 bases and J by 4 bases, with 18 bases left in between. The CDR3 has 15 residues. Germline loops: CDR1 SNHLY, CDR2 FYNNEI. This chain joins TRBV2 and TRBJ2-5; TRBD1 might be the D (6 bases). The sequence derives from a man in his sixties or seventies with urothelial cancer. Sequencing was performed on PBMCs, taken around atezolizumab (anti-PD-L1) treatment. CDR3 DNA: TGTGCCAGCAGGCCCAGACTACAGGGCGGAGAGACCCAGTACTTC. Encoded protein: CASRPRLQGGETQYF.